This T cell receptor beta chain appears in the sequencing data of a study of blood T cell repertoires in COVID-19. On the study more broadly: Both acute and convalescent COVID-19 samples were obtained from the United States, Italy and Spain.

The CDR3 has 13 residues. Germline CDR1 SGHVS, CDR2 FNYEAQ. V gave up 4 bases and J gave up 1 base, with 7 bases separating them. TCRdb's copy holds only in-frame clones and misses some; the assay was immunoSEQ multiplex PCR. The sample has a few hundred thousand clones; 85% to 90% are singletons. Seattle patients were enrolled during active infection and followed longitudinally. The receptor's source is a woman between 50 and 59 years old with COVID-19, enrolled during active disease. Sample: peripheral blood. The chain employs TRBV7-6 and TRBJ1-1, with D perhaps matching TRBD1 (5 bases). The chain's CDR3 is CASSSQENTEAFF. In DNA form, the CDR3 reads TGTGCCAGCAGCTCACAGGAGAACACTGAAGCTTTCTTT.